The entry below gives a single T cell receptor (beta chain) sequence along with its context. 5'RACE primed at constant segments yielded TCR alpha and TCR beta cDNA libraries bearing sample barcodes and UMIs. TCRdb re-called the 5' RACE reads with MiXCR, one entry per CDR3 protein. Counted here are 450,000 to 650,000 distinct CDR3 sequences, around 21% occurring once; the ten biggest clones make up around 13%. The germline V gene has CDR1 LGHNA and CDR2 YSLEER. V lost 0 bases to trimming and J lost 4 bases; unmatched junction nucleotides: 12. This CDR3 is built from 17 residues. These data belong to a study of T-cell memory formation after mild COVID-19.

The J gene is TRBJ2-7, the V gene TRBV4-3; 7 nucleotides align to TRBD1. This TCR came from an adult woman who had mild COVID-19 (a few samples of this study predate the infection). Cell type and time point are not known. Sample: PBMCs or a T cell subset sorted from them (not recorded which). This CDR3 is CASSQDSPRDSLYEQYF. Here the CDR3 DNA reads TGCGCCAGCAGCCAAGATTCGCCCCGGGACAGTCTTTACGAGCAGTACTTC.